This T cell receptor beta chain was profiled in a study of glioma-infiltrating T cells. A note on this clonotype: Antigen: not known.

Amplification of TCR alpha and beta CDR3 regions from RNA used iRepertoire nested multiplex PCR. TCRdb itself ran the multiplex PCR reads through MiXCR, one entry per CDR3 protein. The sample holds fewer than 200,000 distinct CDR3 sequences, around 30% seen once. The study, taken as a whole, reports: Gliomas, especially low-grade, showed above-expected tissue-blood divergence; non-neoplastic patients showed below. Very few CDR3 sequences were shared between tissue and blood.

CDR1 and CDR2 from the germline V gene are MNHNS and SASEGT. After removal of 6 bases from V and 8 bases from J, the junction contained 10 bases not matched to a gene. The CDR3 sequence is 15 residues long. What was sequenced was glioma tissue, nonneoplastic brain tissue, or PBMCs (not recorded which). The receptor comes from a human donor with low-grade glioma or glioblastoma, undergoing nonglioma brain surgery, or in good health (not recorded which). The chain joins TRBV6-1 to TRBJ1-4; TRBD1 aligns across 9 bases. The CDR3 loop is CASSTGTGNIEKLFF. The CDR3 coding sequence is TGTGCCAGCAGCACCGGGACAGGGAACATAGAAAAACTGTTTTTT.